The 20 T cell receptor beta chains reported below all come from one sample, sequenced in a study of T cell repertoires in cytomegalovirus infection. Each CDR3 protein is one row after TCRdb ran MiXCR on the reads. This sample has more than 250,000 distinct CDR3 sequences, with just under 25% found just once. These receptors lack a known antigen. The sample here was cultured PBMCs, taken from culture after CMV antigen stimulation. These receptors were taken from a human donor in good health (CMV status not recorded). Some clones in this sample may be carry-over from other donors' samples.

This clonotype was picked up many times. The chain employs TRBV7-8 and TRBJ1-5; the D is unclear. With 5 bases removed from V and 3 bases from J, the gap between germline ends came to 11 bases. This CDR3 region has 14 residues. Germline assignment: CDR1 SGHVS and CDR2 FQNEAQ. This CDR3 is CASSVTALNQPQHF. CDR3 bases: TGTGCCAGCAGCGTAACAGCTCTCAATCAGCCCCAGCATTTT.

The J gene is TRBJ2-3, the V gene TRBV7-3; D not certain. The CDR3 runs 15 residues. V lost 4 bases, J lost 5 bases, and 16 bases lay in between. Germline assignment: CDR1 SGHTA and CDR2 FQGTGA. CDR3 region: CASSSSWTKGDTQYF. The CDR3 DNA sequence: TGTGCCAGCAGCTCATCCTGGACCAAAGGAGATACGCAGTATTTT.

The table lists this clonotype with a few counts. V usage is TRBV19 and J usage is TRBJ2-5; the match to TRBD1 covers 9 bases. Per the germline V gene, CDR1 is LNHDA and CDR2 is SQIVND (reference sequence). This CDR3 is built from 14 residues. The trim removed 5 bases at V and 2 bases at J, leaving 3 bases unmatched. The CDR3 bases are TGTGCCAGTAGTGCGACAGGGGGGCAAGAGACCCAGTACTTC. Translated, it gives CASSATGGQETQYF. The full variable domain, in which reference TRBV19 and TRBJ2-5 provide the parts outside the CDR3, is DGGITQSPKYLFRKEGQNVTLSCEQNLNHDAMYWYRQDPGQGLRLIYYSQIVNDFQKGDIAEGYSVSREKKESFPLTVTSAQKNPTAFYLCASSATGGQETQYFGPGTRLLVL.

The rearrangement joins TRBV19 to TRBJ1-6; 7 positions match TRBD1. The CDR3 runs 14 residues. V lost 5 bases to trimming and J lost 8 bases; unmatched junction nucleotides: 6. CDR1 LNHDA and CDR2 SQIVND come from the germline V gene (reference sequence). CDR3 protein: CASSQTGSDSPLHF. The CDR3 region has the DNA TGTGCCAGTAGTCAGACAGGGTCGGATTCACCCCTCCACTTT.

This chain links TRBV27 with TRBJ2-3; 7 bases fit TRBD1. Trimming cost V 3 bases and J 3 bases; bases outside gene matches: 9. This CDR3 spans 16 amino acids. Germline CDR1 MNHEY, CDR2 SMNVEV (reference sequence). The CDR3 reads CASSFRQGWGTDTQYF. CDR3 bases: TGTGCCAGCAGTTTTCGACAGGGATGGGGGACAGATACGCAGTATTTT.

The V call is TRBV7-2, the J call TRBJ2-5; D gene ambiguous. The CDR3 is 13 amino acids. Germline values: CDR1 SGHTA, CDR2 FQGNSA. The germline V and J ends were trimmed by 1 base and 5 bases, with 8 bases remaining between them. CDR3 coding DNA: TGTGCCAGCAGCTTAGTGTTCGGGGAGACCCAGTACTTC. Its protein is CASSLVFGETQYF. The whole variable domain, remainder taken from reference TRBV7-2 and TRBJ2-5, is GAGVSQSPSNKVTEKGKDVELRCDPISGHTALYWYRQSLGQGLEFLIYFQGNSAPDKSGLPSDRFSAERTGGSVSTLTIQRTQQEDSAVYLCASSLVFGETQYFGPGTRLLVL.

The rearrangement joins TRBV6-1 to TRBJ1-3, with 10 nucleotides matching TRBD1. CDR3 length: 15 amino acids. V lost 5 bases to trimming and J lost 3 bases; unmatched junction nucleotides: 4. The germline CDR1 and CDR2 sequences are MNHNS and SASEGT. CDR3 loop: CASSMGTGVGNTIYF. CDR3 sequence (DNA): TGTGCCAGCAGTATGGGGACAGGGGTTGGAAACACCATATATTTT.

This clonotype has just a few counts. The V and J genes are TRBV5-1 and TRBJ2-5, with 15 bases identical to TRBD2. Germline values: CDR1 SGHRS, CDR2 YFSETQ. The CDR3 sequence is 19 residues long. Losses at the gene ends were 1 base for V and 4 bases for J; bases not matched to a gene: 11. The chain's CDR3 is CASSLMRTSGRGLGETQYF. CDR3 nucleotides: TGCGCCAGCAGCTTGATGCGGACTAGCGGGAGGGGTCTCGGAGAGACCCAGTACTTC.

This clonotype came up a few times. The V gene is TRBV25-1, the J gene TRBJ2-4, with a possible D match to TRBD1 (6 bases). This CDR3 has 14 amino acids. V shed 1 base and J shed 6 bases, with 10 bases lying between them. The V gene's germline CDR1 is MGHDK and CDR2 SYGVNS. The CDR3 protein is CASSESGERNIQYF. DNA of the CDR3: TGTGCCAGCAGTGAATCAGGGGAGAGAAACATTCAGTACTTC.

This sequence joins TRBV28 and TRBJ2-5; D remains ambiguous. Germline V gene sequence: CDR1 MDHEN, CDR2 SYDVKM. V lost 6 bases to trimming and J lost 4 bases, with 12 bases between them. The CDR3 sequence is 13 residues long. Written as DNA, the CDR3 is TGTGCCAGCAGCCGGAATCCTGTAGAGACCCAGTACTTC. This codes for CASSRNPVETQYF.

This clonotype was detected only a few times. The chain employs TRBV28 and TRBJ1-1, with D perhaps TRBD1 (5 bases). The germline CDR1 and CDR2 sequences are MDHEN and SYDVKM. The CDR3 is 16 amino acids. V dropped 8 bases and J dropped 1 base, with 20 bases sitting between them. CDR3 sequence reads: CASVAGYAIPNTEAFF. The CDR3 coding sequence is TGTGCCAGCGTGGCAGGGTATGCGATTCCGAACACTGAAGCTTTCTTT.

This clonotype was seen only a few times. The chain couples TRBV28 to TRBJ1-6; possibly TRBD1 for D (6 bases). The CDR3 length is 17 residues. Trimming cost V 3 bases and J 2 bases, with 14 bases left between them. Germline CDR1 is MDHEN and CDR2 is SYDVKM. CDR3 nucleotides: TGTGCCAGCAGTTTTCGGCAACAGGGTCCCTATAATTCACCCCTCCACTTT. Protein: CASSFRQQGPYNSPLHF.

The chain joins TRBV10-3 to TRBJ2-7; 7 positions agree with TRBD1. The CDR3 consists of 14 residues. Trimming took 0 bases from V and 5 from J; bases not matched to a gene: 4. Germline CDR1 ENHRY, CDR2 SYGVKD. The CDR3 loop is CAISESTGSNEQYV. The CDR3 nucleotides are TGTGCCATCAGTGAGTCGACAGGGAGCAACGAGCAGTACGTC.

The rearrangement links TRBV10-3 to TRBJ2-1; D may be TRBD1 (6 bases). There are 12 residues in the CDR3. Germline V lookup: CDR1 ENHRY, CDR2 SYGVKD. V lost 0 bases and J 9 bases, leaving 6 bases between the germline ends. The CDR3 region has the DNA TGTGCCATCAGTGAGTCCAGGGGTGAGCAGTTCTTC. This sequence encodes CAISESRGEQFF.

This clonotype was counted only a few times. The chain uses TRBV6-2 or TRBV6-3 and TRBJ2-2; 9 bases fit TRBD1. Germline lookup yields CDR1 MNHEY and CDR2 SVGEGT. The CDR3 contains 17 residues. The V segment lost 7 bases and the J segment 5 bases; nucleotides outside the gene matches: 14. The DNA of the CDR3 is TGTGCCAGCACTGACCTAGGTGGGACAGGGAGTACCGGGGAGCTGTTTTTT. Protein sequence: CASTDLGGTGSTGELFF.

This clonotype was observed many times. The DNA of the CDR3 is TGTGCCAGCAGTCCTGAACAGGGGGCAGGTGAAAAACTGTTTTTT. Translating gives CASSPEQGAGEKLFF. This rearrangement joins TRBV28 to TRBJ1-4, with TRBD1 matching over 9 bases. The V segment lost 5 bases and the J segment 7 bases; nucleotides outside the gene matches: 8. The CDR3 is 15 amino acids. In germline, CDR1 is MDHEN, CDR2 SYDVKM.

This clonotype came up a few times. V and J are TRBV25-1 and TRBJ2-2, with 7 nucleotides matching TRBD2. This CDR3 has 13 amino acids. The ends lost 5 bases at V and 13 bases at J; junction bases unmatched: 10. Germline V gene sequence: CDR1 MGHDK, CDR2 SYGVNS. The CDR3 DNA reads as TGTGCCAGCAGTCTGATTGATAGCGGGCCGCTGTTTTTT. Its protein product is CASSLIDSGPLFF.

This clonotype came up a few times. The chain has TRBV3-1 and TRBJ2-7; D uncertain. This CDR3 is 15 amino acids long. Germline assignment: CDR1 LGHDT and CDR2 YNNKEL (reference sequence). V was pared by 0 bases and J by 2 bases, with 11 bases between. The chain's CDR3 is CASSQETRTTYEQYV. CDR3 bases: TGTGCCAGCAGCCAAGAGACCAGAACGACCTACGAGCAGTACGTC.

This clonotype has at least ten counts. The chain recombines TRBV28 with TRBJ1-1; D remains ambiguous. This CDR3 has 12 residues. Trimming shortened V by 5 bases and J by 3 bases, and 7 bases separated the two germline ends. The germline V gene encodes CDR1 MDHEN and CDR2 SYDVKM. In DNA form, the CDR3 reads TGTGCCAGCAGTCCGAGATACACTGAAGCTTTCTTT. Translated, it gives CASSPRYTEAFF. Full variable domain (rest looked up from reference TRBV28 and TRBJ1-1): DVKVTQSSRYLVKRTGEKVFLECVQDMDHENMFWYRQDPGLGLRLIYFSYDVKMKEKGDIPEGYSVSREKKERFSLILESASTNQTSMYLCASSPRYTEAFFGQGTRLTVV.

The genes are TRBV6-4 and TRBJ2-5; D gene ambiguous. CDR3 size: 11 residues. Germline values: CDR1 MRHNA, CDR2 SNTAGT. V shed 7 bases and J shed 7 bases, with 10 bases lying between them. CDR3 loop: CASMRNGTQYF. Here the CDR3 DNA reads TGTGCCAGCATGAGAAATGGGACCCAGTACTTC.